The 26 T cell receptor beta chains listed next were all sequenced from one sample in a study of cytomegalovirus exposure and HLA in healthy donors. With 60 Vbeta and 13 Jbeta primers, the PCR was carried out. TCRdb's copy holds only in-frame clones and misses some; the assay was immunoSEQ multiplex PCR. The sample consists of about 120,000 clones, about 81% of them appearing once. The sequencing sample was made of PBMCs. The receptors were sampled from a middle-aged man in good health and CMV-seronegative.

J is TRBJ2-7 and V is TRBV7-6; D is possibly TRBD1 (5 bases). The CDR3 extends over 16 amino acids. The germline V gene has CDR1 SGHVS and CDR2 FNYEAQ. Trimming took off 5 bases at V and 4 bases at J, with 21 bases between the two ends. Here the CDR3 DNA reads TGTGCCAGCAGCGCAGAGATTTCCGTTAGGGGTTACGAGCAGTACTTC. It is translated as CASSAEISVRGYEQYF.

The CDR3 spells CASSSNAGIEETQYF. For the CDR3, the DNA is TGTGCCAGCAGCTCAAACGCCGGGATCGAAGAGACCCAGTACTTC. The J gene is TRBJ2-5, the V gene TRBV7-2; possible D gene TRBD2, 5 bases. The CDR3 is 15 amino acids. The V end was cut by 4 bases, the J end by 3 bases, with 15 bases between. Germline values: CDR1 SGHTA, CDR2 FQGNSA.

The J gene is TRBJ1-1, the V gene TRBV19, with 7 bases lining up with TRBD1. This CDR3 contains 13 residues. CDR1 LNHDA and CDR2 SQIVND come from the germline V gene (reference sequence). V trimming: 8 bases; J trimming: 4 bases; junction bases outside the gene matches: 7. The CDR3 region is CASDDRAATEAFF. CDR3 nucleotides: TGTGCCAGTGACGACAGGGCGGCCACTGAAGCTTTCTTT.

This clone turned up a few times. Here the CDR3 reads CASSTAGGYYEQYF. The CDR3 DNA follows: TGTGCCAGCAGCACAGCAGGGGGGTACTACGAGCAGTACTTC. This chain uses TRBV5-8 with TRBJ2-7; possibly TRBD1 for D (7 bases). Trimming cost V 4 bases and J 3 bases, with 14 bases left between them. The CDR3 contains 14 residues. CDR1 and CDR2 from the germline V gene are SGHTS and YDEGEE.

The V call is TRBV6-1, the J call TRBJ1-2, with D perhaps matching TRBD1 (5 bases). V was trimmed by 5 bases and J by 0 bases, leaving 7 bases between them. Germline V gives CDR1 MNHNS, CDR2 SASEGT. This CDR3 comprises 13 residues. The CDR3 DNA reads TGTGCCAGCAGTCGGACAACTAACTATGGCTACACCTTC. This gives the protein CASSRTTNYGYTF.

The rearrangement joins TRBV5-1 to TRBJ1-2; D gene ambiguous. CDR3 length: 11 amino acids. V shed 1 base and J shed 8 bases, with 6 bases lying between them. Germline V gene lookup returns CDR1 SGHRS and CDR2 YFSETQ. In nucleotides, the CDR3 is TGCGCCAGCAGCTTGTTGAGGGGCTACACCTTC. Translated, it gives CASSLLRGYTF.

The chain carries TRBV2 and TRBJ2-3; D unresolved. This CDR3 contains 13 residues. Germline loops: CDR1 SNHLY, CDR2 FYNNEI. Trimming pared 6 bases from V and 0 bases from J, leaving 7 bases between. The CDR3 DNA is TGTGCCAGCAGAGTAGATAGCACAGATACGCAGTATTTT. This encodes CASRVDSTDTQYF.

The chain uses TRBV21-1 and TRBJ1-4; the table's D call, TRBD1, was not checked against the DNA. TRBV21-1 is labeled a pseudogene. The CDR3 runs 12 residues. The DNA of the CDR3 is TGTGCCAACGGACAGGGTCGAGAAAAACTGTTTTTT. As protein: CANGQGREKLFF.

The DNA of the CDR3 is TGCAGCGGAAACAGGAACGAAGCTTTCTTT. Translation gives CSGNRNEAFF. J is TRBJ1-1 and V is TRBV29-1, with a possible D match to TRBD1 (5 bases). Trimming took off 7 bases at V and 8 bases at J, with 11 bases between the two ends. This CDR3 has 10 amino acids. Per germline, CDR1 SQVTM and CDR2 ANQGSEA.

This rearrangement joins TRBV10-1 to TRBJ1-5; no reliable D call. The length of the CDR3 is 12 residues. V lost 0 bases and J 9 bases, leaving 6 bases between the germline ends. CDR1 and CDR2 from the germline V gene are WNHNN and SYGVQD (reference sequence). This CDR3 reads CASSESLWPQHF. CDR3 nucleotide sequence: TGCGCCAGCAGTGAGTCTCTTTGGCCCCAGCATTTT.

This rearrangement joins TRBV7-9 to TRBJ2-1; D gene ambiguous. Per the germline V gene, CDR1 is SEHNR and CDR2 is FQNEAQ (reference sequence). The V end lost 5 bases, the J end lost 0 bases, and 5 bases lay between the germline ends. This CDR3 contains 13 residues. The CDR3 nucleotides read TGTGCCAGCAGCCGGAGCTCCTACAATGAGCAGTTCTTC. This encodes CASSRSSYNEQFF.

V usage is TRBV6-1 and J usage is TRBJ1-6; D possibly corresponds to TRBD1 (6 bases). The V gene lost 2 bases and the J gene lost 10 bases, with 12 bases spanning the gap. The CDR3 extends over 14 amino acids. CDR1 MNHNS and CDR2 SASEGT come from the germline V gene. CDR3 sequence: CASSELTGGSPLHF. CDR3 bases: TGTGCCAGCAGTGAACTAACGGGGGGCTCACCCCTCCACTTT.

The chain has TRBV7-2 and TRBJ1-1, with TRBD1 matching over 11 bases. CDR3 length: 17 amino acids. Germline V gives CDR1 SGHTA, CDR2 FQGNSA. J lost 6 bases, V lost 1 base, and 10 bases had no gene match. The chain's CDR3 is CASSLDRDRGWGSEAFF. The CDR3 DNA reads TGTGCCAGCAGCTTAGACCGGGACAGGGGGTGGGGTTCTGAAGCTTTCTTT.

This chain uses TRBV9 with TRBJ2-5; D remains ambiguous. The CDR3 is 16 residues long. Germline V gene sequence: CDR1 SGDLS, CDR2 YYNGEE. V gave up 0 bases and J gave up 2 bases, with 14 bases separating them. CDR3 nucleotides: TGTGCCAGCAGCGTAGCTTTTGACCTCGGGCAAGAGACCCAGTACTTC. Translation: CASSVAFDLGQETQYF.

The J gene is TRBJ2-7, the V gene TRBV7-9, with 9 positions matching TRBD1. J was trimmed by 5 bases and V by 5 bases; bases with no gene match: 7. The CDR3 spans 14 residues. Germline lookup yields CDR1 SEHNR and CDR2 FQNEAQ (reference sequence). The CDR3 DNA reads TGTGCCAGCAGCCTGGGACAGGGAATCCACGAGCAGTACTTC. This translates into CASSLGQGIHEQYF.

This chain connects TRBV7-2 to TRBJ2-7; 7 nucleotides line up with TRBD1. The germline V gene has CDR1 SGHTA and CDR2 FQGNSA. Germline trimming cut 1 base from V and 3 bases from J; bases unmatched to any gene: 9. The CDR3 spans 16 residues. CDR3 nucleotides: TGTGCCAGCAGCTTAGTTTCTGGACAGGCCTACTACGAGCAGTACTTC. This gives the protein CASSLVSGQAYYEQYF.

The rearrangement uses TRBV27 and TRBJ1-5; D unclear. Germline-derived CDR1 and CDR2 are MNHEY and SMNVEV (reference sequence). The V end lost 4 bases, the J end lost 5 bases, and 9 bases lay between the germline ends. CDR3 length: 13 amino acids. The DNA of the CDR3 is TGTGCCAGCAGTTCCAACCAGTATCAGCCCCAGCATTTT. Its protein product is CASSSNQYQPQHF.

This rearrangement joins TRBV11-2 to TRBJ1-1; D is unresolved. The V end was cut by 4 bases, the J end by 10 bases, with 13 bases between. There are 12 residues in the CDR3. The V gene's germline CDR1 is SGHAT and CDR2 FQNNGV. CDR3 loop: CASSSYREGAFF. The DNA of the CDR3 is TGTGCCAGCAGCTCCTACCGGGAGGGAGCTTTCTTT.

Only a few counts were recorded for this clone. The chain recombines TRBV6-5 with TRBJ1-4; 8 nucleotides align to TRBD1. The CDR3 is 12 amino acids. The V and J ends lost 6 bases and 12 bases, in that order; junction bases with no gene match: 6. Per the germline V gene, CDR1 is MNHEY and CDR2 is SVGAGI. Here the CDR3 DNA reads TGTGCCAGCAGACTAGGGACAGGCGAACTGTTTTTT. Residues: CASRLGTGELFF.

The rearrangement joins TRBV7-9 to TRBJ1-2; 8 bases line up with TRBD1. The V segment lost 1 base and the J segment 7 bases; nucleotides outside the gene matches: 20. The CDR3 runs 19 residues. Germline V gene data show CDR1 as SEHNR and CDR2 as FQNEAQ (reference sequence). CDR3 loop: CASSLGQGARGSYLSGYTF. The CDR3 DNA follows: TGTGCCAGCAGCTTAGGGCAGGGGGCGAGGGGATCCTACCTTTCTGGCTACACCTTC.

The chain uses TRBV7-6 and TRBJ1-1; D call uncertain. Trimming took 2 bases from V and 4 from J, leaving 14 bases between them. Per germline, CDR1 SGHVS and CDR2 FNYEAQ. The CDR3 sequence is 15 residues long. In DNA, the CDR3 is TGTGCCAGCAGCTTATTCCCAGGTTCGAGCACTGAAGCTTTCTTT. Translation gives CASSLFPGSSTEAFF.

V gene TRBV5-1 combines with J gene TRBJ1-3; D not certain. Looked up from germline, CDR1 is SGHRS and CDR2 is YFSETQ. This CDR3 comprises 15 residues. Trimming cost V 0 bases and J 2 bases, with 9 bases left between them. The DNA of the CDR3 is TGCGCCAGCAGCTTGGCCGTCGGGGCTGGAAACACCATATATTTT. It encodes CASSLAVGAGNTIYF.

The rearrangement joins TRBV28 to TRBJ2-1, with 7 bases matching TRBD1. With 3 bases clipped from V and 7 bases from J, the junction kept 15 bases outside the gene matches. This CDR3 has 17 amino acids. Per the germline V gene, CDR1 is MDHEN and CDR2 is SYDVKM. The CDR3 DNA reads TGTGCCAGCAGTTTGTACACCGGGACAGTGATACAGAATGAGCAGTTCTTC. Translation: CASSLYTGTVIQNEQFF.

The V gene is TRBV7-6, the J gene TRBJ2-7, with 10 bases identical to TRBD2. V trimming: 5 bases; J trimming: 4 bases; junction bases outside the gene matches: 8. The CDR3 consists of 15 residues. CDR1 is SGHVS and CDR2 is FNYEAQ in the germline V gene. The CDR3, as DNA: TGTGCCAGCAGCCGAGCTAGCGGGAGTGAATACGAGCAGTACTTC. It translates to CASSRASGSEYEQYF.

The chain couples TRBV18 to TRBJ2-5; 7 bases match TRBD1. The CDR3 sequence is 13 residues long. Germline CDR1 KGHSH, CDR2 LQKENI. V shed 6 bases, J shed 4 bases, and the junction held 5 bases outside the gene matches. CDR3: CASSLGQLETQYF. CDR3 nucleotides: TGTGCCAGCTCGCTGGGACAGCTAGAGACCCAGTACTTC.

The chain recombines TRBV7-2 with TRBJ1-4; D is possibly TRBD1 (5 bases). Per the germline V gene, CDR1 is SGHTA and CDR2 is FQGNSA. V lost 0 bases and J 10 bases, leaving 12 bases between the germline ends. The CDR3 contains 14 residues. The CDR3 is CASSLATFQGKLFF. The CDR3 coding sequence is TGTGCCAGCAGCTTAGCCACCTTCCAGGGAAAACTGTTTTTT.